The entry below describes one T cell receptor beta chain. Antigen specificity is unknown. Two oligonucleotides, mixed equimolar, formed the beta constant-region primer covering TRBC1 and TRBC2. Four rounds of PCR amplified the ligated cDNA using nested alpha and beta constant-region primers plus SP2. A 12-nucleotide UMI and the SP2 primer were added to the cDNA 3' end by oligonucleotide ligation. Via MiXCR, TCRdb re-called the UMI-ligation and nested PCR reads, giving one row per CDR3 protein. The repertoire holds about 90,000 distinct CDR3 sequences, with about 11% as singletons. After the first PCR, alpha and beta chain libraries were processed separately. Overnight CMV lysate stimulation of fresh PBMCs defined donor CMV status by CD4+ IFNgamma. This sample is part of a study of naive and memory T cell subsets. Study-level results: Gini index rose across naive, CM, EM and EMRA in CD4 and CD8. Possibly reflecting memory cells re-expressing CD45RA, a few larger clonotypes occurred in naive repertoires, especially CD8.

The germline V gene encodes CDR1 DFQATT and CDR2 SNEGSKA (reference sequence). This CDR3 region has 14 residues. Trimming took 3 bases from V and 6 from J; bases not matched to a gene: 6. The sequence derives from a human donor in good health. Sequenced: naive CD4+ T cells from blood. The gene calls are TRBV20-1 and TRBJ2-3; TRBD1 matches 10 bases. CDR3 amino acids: CSASGQGVSDTQYF. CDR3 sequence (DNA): TGCAGTGCTAGTGGACAGGGGGTATCCGATACGCAGTATTTT.